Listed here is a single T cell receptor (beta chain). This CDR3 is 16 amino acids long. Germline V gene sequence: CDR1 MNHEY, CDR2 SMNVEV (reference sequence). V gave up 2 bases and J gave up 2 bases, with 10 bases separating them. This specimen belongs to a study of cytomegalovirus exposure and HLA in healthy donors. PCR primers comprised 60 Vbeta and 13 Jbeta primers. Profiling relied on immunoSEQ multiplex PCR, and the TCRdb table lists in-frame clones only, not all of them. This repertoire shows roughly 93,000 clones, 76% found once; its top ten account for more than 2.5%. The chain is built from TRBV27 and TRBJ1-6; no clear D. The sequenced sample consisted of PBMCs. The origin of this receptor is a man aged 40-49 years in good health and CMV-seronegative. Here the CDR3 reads CASSLRFGAYNSPLHF. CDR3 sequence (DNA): TGTGCCAGCAGTTTACGTTTCGGAGCCTATAATTCACCCCTCCACTTT.